This T cell receptor (beta chain) was captured by sequencing in a study of cytomegalovirus exposure and HLA in healthy donors. Study results and limitations: In vitro, three CMV-associated chains proved specific for CMV antigens.

Worth noting for this clone: Its antigen is still unknown.

The PCR had 60 Vbeta and 13 Jbeta primers. TCRdb's table, derived via immunoSEQ multiplex PCR, lists solely in-frame clones and lacks some. The sample includes over 200,000 clones, over 60% seen only once; the top ten take 1.8%. Germline V gene lookup returns CDR1 SGHTA and CDR2 FQGNSA. Trimming took off 5 bases at V and 2 bases at J, with 11 bases between the two ends. This CDR3 comprises 14 residues. The chain employs TRBV7-2 and TRBJ2-3; the D gene is possibly TRBD1 (6 bases). The receptor comes from a male donor in good health and CMV-seronegative. What was sequenced was PBMCs. CDR3 bases: TGTGCCAGCAGCGCGACAGGATACACAGATACGCAGTATTTT. Protein: CASSATGYTDTQYF. Full variable domain (remainder filled in from reference TRBV7-2 and TRBJ2-3): GAGVSQSPSNKVTEKGKDVELRCDPISGHTALYWYRQSLGQGLEFLIYFQGNSAPDKSGLPSDRFSAERTGGSVSTLTIQRTQQEDSAVYLCASSATGYTDTQYFGPGTRLTVL.